The 5 T cell receptor beta chains given below trace back to one sample, sequenced in a study of blood T cell repertoires in COVID-19. Assay: immunoSEQ multiplex PCR; the TCRdb copy retains only in-frame clones and omits some. There are tens of thousands of clones in the sample; 85% to 95% occur only once, and approximately 3% lies in the top ten. The source material was peripheral blood. These receptors originate from a man aged 50-59 years with acute or convalescent COVID-19.

The chain recombines TRBV5-4 with TRBJ1-2; D uncertain. The germline V gene encodes CDR1 SGHNT and CDR2 YYREEE (reference sequence). The CDR3 runs 18 residues. With 0 bases removed from V and 0 bases from J, the gap between germline ends came to 18 bases. CDR3 sequence: CASSLARPGVKANYGYTF. The CDR3 nucleotides read TGTGCCAGCAGCTTGGCCCGACCCGGGGTAAAGGCTAACTATGGCTACACCTTC.

CDR3 in amino acids: CASSLVRLAGGPYEQYF. The DNA for the CDR3 is TGTGCCAGCAGCTTGGTGAGACTAGCGGGGGGACCCTACGAGCAGTACTTC. This chain connects TRBV5-6 to TRBJ2-7, with 13 positions matching TRBD2. Trimming cost V 0 bases and J 2 bases; bases outside gene matches: 5. The V gene's germline CDR1 is SGHDT and CDR2 YYEEEE. The CDR3 spans 17 residues.

The chain employs TRBV27 and TRBJ2-4; 12 bases are a match to TRBD1. CDR1 is MNHEY, CDR2 SMNVEV, per germline (reference sequence). Unmatched junction bases numbered 12, after V lost 9 bases and J lost 0 bases. The length of the CDR3 is 18 residues. The CDR3 reads CASPRGTGGTLAKNIQYF. The CDR3 nucleotides read TGTGCCAGTCCGCGGGGGACAGGGGGCACACTAGCCAAAAACATTCAGTACTTC.

For the CDR3, the DNA is TGTGCCAGCAGTTTAATCGGGAGGGAGACCCAGTACTTC. Amino acids: CASSLIGRETQYF. The chain carries TRBV27 and TRBJ2-5; 7 bases map to TRBD2. CDR1 MNHEY and CDR2 SMNVEV come from the germline V gene (reference sequence). V shed 2 bases, J shed 5 bases, and the junction held 2 bases outside the gene matches. This CDR3 has 13 residues.

The gene calls are TRBV5-1 and TRBJ2-7, with 7 bases lining up with TRBD1. CDR1 is SGHRS, CDR2 YFSETQ, per germline. V trimming: 5 bases; J trimming: 2 bases; junction bases outside the gene matches: 13. The CDR3 spans 16 residues. The CDR3 DNA reads as TGCGCCAGCAGGGCCAGGTGGGGACAGCCTACCTACGAGCAGTACTTC. This gives the protein CASRARWGQPTYEQYF. The whole variable domain, remainder taken from reference TRBV5-1 and TRBJ2-7, is KAGVTQTPRYLIKTRGQQVTLSCSPISGHRSVSWYQQTPGQGLQFLFEYFSETQRNKGNFPGRFSGRQFSNSRSEMNVSTLELGDSALYLCASRARWGQPTYEQYFGPGTRLTVT.